The entry below gives a single T cell receptor beta chain sequence along with its context. No antigen is known for it. At one end, the junction sequence differs from germline, possibly due to a read error. This CDR3 spans 17 amino acids. Germline CDR1 and CDR2: SGDLS and YYNGEE. PCR employed 60 Vbeta and 13 Jbeta primers. In the original workflow: Unique TCR beta chains numbered approximately 80 million in a later analysis, with around 10 million shared. Profiling relied on immunoSEQ multiplex PCR, and the TCRdb table lists in-frame clones only, not all of them. Clone size and V and J calls were adopted from that table, with D and trimming inferred from the DNA. The table includes about 200,000 clones, approximately 86% detected once. This sample was included in a study of cytomegalovirus exposure and HLA in healthy donors. Study-level points and caveats: A later analysis, which compared TCR beta chains of equal frequency, found the HLA-associated ones more clonally expanded.

The V and J genes are TRBV9 and TRBJ2-6, with D possibly matching TRBD1 (5 bases). The receptor was derived from a woman aged 25 to 45 in good health and CMV-seronegative. Sequenced sample: PBMCs. The CDR3 DNA sequence: TGTGCCAGCAGCGTAGATGGTAGGAGCTCTGGGGCCAACGGCCTGACTTTC. This codes for CASSVDGRSSGANGLTF. Looking up the rest from reference TRBV9 and TRBJ2-6 gives the full variable domain: DSGVTQTPKHLITATGQRVTLRCSPRSGDLSVYWYQQSLDQGLQFLIQYYNGEERAKGNILERFSAQQFPDLHSELNLSSLELGDSALYFCASSVDGRSSGANGLTFGAGSRLTVL.